The 26 T cell receptor beta chains in this list originate from one sample, sequenced in a study of shared T cell receptors in the human thymus. TCRdb keeps only in-frame clones here, not all; method: immunoSEQ multiplex PCR. Of over 650,000 clones in the sample, over 75% were seen once. The sample also formed part of further work on human thymus T cells.

Specimen: thymocytes. The receptors were gathered from a boy younger than two with a congenital heart defect.

The gene calls are TRBV30 and TRBJ2-1, with TRBD1 matching 11 bases. Per the germline V gene, CDR1 is GTSNPN and CDR2 is SVGIG (reference sequence). Trimming removed 4 bases from V and 3 bases from J; junction bases left unmatched: 2. CDR3 length: 14 residues. The CDR3 loop is CAWTGTGGYNEQFF. The CDR3 DNA sequence: TGTGCCTGGACCGGGACAGGGGGCTACAATGAGCAGTTCTTC.

This clone was seen only a few times. This sequence joins TRBV29-1 and TRBJ2-1, with 9 positions matching TRBD2. In germline, CDR1 is SQVTM, CDR2 ANQGSEA. V gave up 0 bases and J gave up 14 bases; unmatched junction bases: 8. This CDR3 comprises 13 residues. For the CDR3, the DNA is TGCAGCGTTGAAGATGGTAGCGGGAGTCATAAGTTCTTC. This translates into CSVEDGSGSHKFF.

The chain links TRBV4-1 to TRBJ2-7, with 7 positions matching TRBD1. The germline V gene encodes CDR1 MGHRA and CDR2 YSYEKL. J gave up 2 bases and V 4 bases, and 11 bases lay outside the gene matches. The CDR3 runs 16 residues. The CDR3 nucleotides are TGCGCCAGCAGCCCCCAGACAGGGCATCTCACCTACGAGCAGTACTTC. Translated, it gives CASSPQTGHLTYEQYF.

The CDR3 reads CASSQEGMTSAPPTYNEQFF. For the CDR3, the DNA is TGCGCCAGCAGCCAAGAAGGAATGACTAGCGCACCCCCGACCTACAATGAGCAGTTCTTC. The genes are TRBV4-3 and TRBJ2-1; 8 bases line up with TRBD2. Germline-derived CDR1 and CDR2 are LGHNA and YSLEER. The CDR3 loop spans 20 amino acids. V was clipped by 0 bases and J by 2 bases; unmatched bases: 15.

The chain combines TRBV28 with TRBJ2-3; the D gene is possibly TRBD2 (6 bases). The CDR3 loop spans 17 amino acids. V gave up 5 bases and J gave up 2 bases, with 20 bases separating them. Looked up from germline, CDR1 is MDHEN and CDR2 is SYDVKM. The chain's CDR3 is CASSPSTLGGNTDTQYF. CDR3 coding DNA: TGTGCCAGCAGTCCCTCGACTCTTGGCGGGAACACAGATACGCAGTATTTT.

This chain links TRBV11-3 with TRBJ1-1, with D unresolved. The CDR3 has 13 residues. Germline CDR1 reads SGHNT; CDR2 reads YENEEA. V was pared by 2 bases and J by 11 bases, with 15 bases between. CDR3 nucleotide sequence: TGTGCCAGCAGCTTAAGGAGTACGGGGAGGGCTTTCTTT. As protein: CASSLRSTGRAFF. Full variable domain (missing parts from reference TRBV11-3 and TRBJ1-1): EAGVVQSPRYKIIEKKQPVAFWCNPISGHNTLYWYLQNLGQGPELLIRYENEEAVDDSQLPKDRFSAERLKGVDSTLKIQPAELGDSAVYLCASSLRSTGRAFFGQGTRLTVV.

This clone was seen only once. V usage is TRBV11-2 and J usage is TRBJ1-6; 8 nucleotides match TRBD1. V was pared by 5 bases and J by 6 bases, with 18 bases of the junction left unmatched. The CDR3 loop spans 19 amino acids. In germline, CDR1 is SGHAT, CDR2 FQNNGV. The CDR3 bases are TGTGCCAGCAGCCCTGACCTTGGTACAGGGGGGGAGGGTAATTCACCCCTCCACTTT. It codes for CASSPDLGTGGEGNSPLHF.

The chain carries TRBV15 and TRBJ1-1; TRBD1 agrees at 8 bases. Per germline, CDR1 LNHNV and CDR2 YYDKDF (reference sequence). The CDR3 covers 14 residues. The V gene end was trimmed by 4 bases and the J gene end by 6 bases; junction bases not matched to a gene: 7. Here the CDR3 DNA reads TGTGCCACCAGCACAAGGACAGGGTTCGCTGAAGCTTTCTTT. Residues: CATSTRTGFAEAFF.

This chain links TRBV4-3 with TRBJ2-3; 10 bases match TRBD2. V gave up 0 bases and J gave up 5 bases; unmatched junction bases: 14. CDR3 length equals 19 residues. Germline-derived CDR1 and CDR2 are LGHNA and YSLEER. The CDR3 coding sequence is TGCGCCAGCAGCCAAGATGGCCAGCGGGAGGGCCCGAGGGGAGATACGCAGTATTTT. The encoded protein is CASSQDGQREGPRGDTQYF.

The chain carries TRBV27 and TRBJ2-6, with 9 bases fitting TRBD1. Looked up from germline, CDR1 is MNHEY and CDR2 is SMNVEV (reference sequence). This CDR3 is 18 amino acids long. With V trimmed by 5 bases and J by 0 bases, 8 bases remained unmatched. The CDR3 bases are TGTGCCAGCAGTCCCCCGGGGACAGGGAGCTCTGGGGCCAACGTCCTGACTTTC. Its protein product is CASSPPGTGSSGANVLTF.

This clone was seen just once. The chain employs TRBV28 and TRBJ2-5; tentatively, D is TRBD2 (6 bases). The CDR3 totals 15 residues. Per the germline V gene, CDR1 is MDHEN and CDR2 is SYDVKM. The V end lost 2 bases, the J end lost 2 bases, and 12 bases lay between the germline ends. CDR3 nucleotide sequence: TGTGCCAGCAGTTTAGGCGGGACGGAGCAAGAGACCCAGTACTTC. Translation: CASSLGGTEQETQYF. The full variable domain, in which reference TRBV28 and TRBJ2-5 provide the parts outside the CDR3, is DVKVTQSSRYLVKRTGEKVFLECVQDMDHENMFWYRQDPGLGLRLIYFSYDVKMKEKGDIPEGYSVSREKKERFSLILESASTNQTSMYLCASSLGGTEQETQYFGPGTRLLVL.

A word on this clone: This specimen includes other DNA sequences encoding the same CDR3. J is TRBJ2-5 and V is TRBV20-1; unclear D gene. V lost 3 bases to trimming and J lost 3 bases, with 2 bases between them. Per the germline V gene, CDR1 is DFQATT and CDR2 is SNEGSKA (reference sequence). The CDR3 runs to 10 residues. The CDR3 reads CSASKETQYF. In nucleotides, the CDR3 is TGCAGTGCTAGTAAAGAGACCCAGTACTTC.

V is TRBV19 and J is TRBJ2-4; TRBD2 matches at 16 bases. Germline V gene lookup returns CDR1 LNHDA and CDR2 SQIVND (reference sequence). This CDR3 has 15 amino acids. With V trimmed by 5 bases and J by 7 bases, 2 bases remained unmatched. CDR3 sequence: CASSPGLAGGNIQYF. The CDR3 DNA follows: TGTGCCAGTAGTCCGGGACTAGCGGGAGGGAACATTCAGTACTTC.

The chain links TRBV30 to TRBJ2-3, with a weak D call TRBD1 (6 bases). Germline values: CDR1 GTSNPN, CDR2 SVGIG (reference sequence). The CDR3 covers 14 residues. V lost 5 bases and J lost 10, with 22 bases in between. The CDR3 nucleotides are TGTGCCTGGGGTACCGGGCTCCCGTGGGGGCCGCAGTATTTT. Its translation: CAWGTGLPWGPQYF.

This clone was recorded a few times. This chain uses TRBV28 with TRBJ2-7; 7 bases are a match to TRBD1. This CDR3 spans 13 amino acids. Germline V gene data show CDR1 as MDHEN and CDR2 as SYDVKM. The V gene end was trimmed by 2 bases and the J gene end by 3 bases; junction bases not matched to a gene: 1. The CDR3 DNA reads as TGTGCCAGCAGTTTAAGACAGGGCTACGAGCAGTACTTC. It yields the protein CASSLRQGYEQYF.

The chain is built from TRBV28 and TRBJ1-2; no firm D call. The V end was cut by 2 bases, the J end by 0 bases, with 7 bases between. The CDR3 has 14 amino acids. CDR1 is MDHEN, CDR2 SYDVKM, per germline. The CDR3 here is CASSLQVSNYGYTF. The DNA for the CDR3 is TGTGCCAGCAGTTTACAGGTCTCTAACTATGGCTACACCTTC.

This clone showed up just a few times. This chain uses TRBV10-2 with TRBJ2-7; TRBD2 matches 8 bases. The trim removed 4 bases at V and 4 bases at J, leaving 21 bases unmatched. Germline loops: CDR1 WSHSY, CDR2 SAAADI. This CDR3 has 19 amino acids. The CDR3 sequence is CASSGDTSGSPNLTYEQYF. As DNA, the CDR3 is TGCGCCAGCAGTGGGGATACGAGCGGGAGTCCCAACCTAACTTACGAGCAGTACTTC.

CDR3 DNA sequence: TGTGCCAGCAGTTTTCAATTCGGCCTAGGGGGCTCCTACGAGCAGTACTTC. Translation: CASSFQFGLGGSYEQYF. The gene calls are TRBV28 and TRBJ2-7; D is possibly TRBD1 (6 bases). This CDR3 is built from 17 residues. Per the germline V gene, CDR1 is MDHEN and CDR2 is SYDVKM. Between the trimmed V and J ends, which lost 3 bases and 0 bases, there was a span of 18 bases.

The chain is built from TRBV29-1 and TRBJ2-7, with 12 bases matching TRBD1. V was pared by 7 bases and J by 8 bases, with 3 bases of the junction left unmatched. Germline CDR1 and CDR2: SQVTM and ANQGSEA. The CDR3 length is 11 residues. The CDR3 DNA reads as TGCAGCGCTAGGGACAGGGGGCAGCAGTACTTC. It specifies CSARDRGQQYF.

The chain uses TRBV4-3 and TRBJ1-1; 8 bases are a match to TRBD1. Germline assignment: CDR1 LGHNA and CDR2 YSLEER. Trimming cost V 3 bases and J 10 bases; bases outside gene matches: 4. CDR3 length equals 12 residues. CDR3 nucleotides: TGCGCCAGCAGCCAGCGGACAGGGCGAGCTTTCTTT. It encodes CASSQRTGRAFF.

This sequence joins TRBV5-6 and TRBJ2-4; TRBD2 matches at 7 bases. CDR3 length: 16 amino acids. Germline V gene sequence: CDR1 SGHDT, CDR2 YYEEEE. Trimming at V came to 0 bases and at J to 3 bases, leaving 6 bases not matched to a gene. CDR3 DNA sequence: TGTGCCAGCAGCTTGGTAGGGTCGGGGGGCAAAAACATTCAGTACTTC. This gives the protein CASSLVGSGGKNIQYF.

In DNA form, the CDR3 reads TGTGCCAGCAACGGGAGCACAGATACGCAGTATTTT. As protein: CASNGSTDTQYF. The chain uses TRBV6-5 and TRBJ2-3, with D unresolved. The CDR3 length is 12 residues. Germline V gene lookup returns CDR1 MNHEY and CDR2 SVGAGI. Trimming removed 7 bases at V and 0 bases at J, with 5 bases between.

V gene TRBV10-3 combines with J gene TRBJ2-7; 7 bases align to TRBD1. Germline V gene data show CDR1 as ENHRY and CDR2 as SYGVKD. The V segment lost 4 bases and the J segment 5 bases; nucleotides outside the gene matches: 20. This CDR3 has 18 amino acids. CDR3 sequence reads: CAISVEGAATGPLDEQYF. CDR3 DNA sequence: TGTGCCATCAGTGTTGAGGGGGCCGCCACCGGTCCCCTAGACGAGCAGTACTTC.

The chain is built from TRBV28 and TRBJ1-4; 8 positions match TRBD1. This CDR3 comprises 16 residues. The germline V gene encodes CDR1 MDHEN and CDR2 SYDVKM. J was trimmed by 8 bases and V by 2 bases; bases with no gene match: 10. The CDR3, as DNA: TGTGCCAGCAGTTTAATAGCGGAGGGACAGGCGGAAAAACTGTTTTTT. Translated: CASSLIAEGQAEKLFF.

The chain uses TRBV18 and TRBJ2-2, with TRBD1 identical over 8 bases. The CDR3 contains 16 residues. Germline trimming cut 3 bases from V and 6 bases from J; bases unmatched to any gene: 9. Germline CDR1 reads KGHSH; CDR2 reads LQKENI. CDR3 sequence: CASSPTPDREAGELFF. The CDR3 coding sequence is TGTGCCAGCTCACCTACCCCGGACAGGGAAGCCGGGGAGCTGTTTTTT.

The rearrangement joins TRBV29-1 to TRBJ2-5, with D perhaps TRBD2 (6 bases). Deletions cut 2 bases from V and 5 bases from J, with 18 bases between. The V gene's germline CDR1 is SQVTM and CDR2 ANQGSEA. The CDR3 has 15 amino acids. CDR3 nucleotide sequence: TGCAGCGTTGAACTGCGTCGGGGGAGAGGGGAGACCCAGTACTTC. The encoded protein is CSVELRRGRGETQYF.